This TCR beta chain came from a study of T cells in Graves' hyperthyroidism and ophthalmopathy. Study-wide results and caveats: The majority of expanded thyroid clonotypes above 0.001 also appeared in blood. Prediction of ophthalmopathy progression came a median around 7.1 months pre-onset.

RNA transcripts yielded amplified TCR beta CDR3 regions. The study used the HTBI primer set for a first-round RT-PCR of the TCR CDR3. TCRdb re-derived calls from the multiplex PCR reads in MiXCR, one entry per CDR3 protein. The repertoire consists of approximately 640,000 distinct CDR3 sequences, with 15% to 20% occurring once and the leading ten covering about a sixth. Germline V gives CDR1 GTSNPN, CDR2 SVGIG (reference sequence). The ends were cut back, 0 bases at V and 4 bases at J, with 9 bases in the middle. The CDR3 is 13 amino acids. This clonotype has just a few counts. Its target is not known.

The rearrangement links TRBV30 to TRBJ1-1, with a weak D call TRBD1 (6 bases). Sequencing was done on a sample of blood. The TCR sequence derives from a man between 45 and 60 years old with Graves' hyperthyroidism. The CDR3 reads CAWSVRGVTEAFF. The CDR3 DNA reads TGTGCCTGGAGTGTAAGGGGGGTCACTGAAGCTTTCTTT.